This is a list of T cell receptor beta chains from one sample in a study of blood T cells in healthy people across ages. TCRdb analysed the 5' RACE reads with MiXCR anew, one entry per CDR3 protein. Among hundreds of thousands of distinct CDR3 sequences listed, 21% were seen once. The sequencing sample was made of blood. Receptors originate from a man between 65 and 79 years old in good health. The CDR3 runs from the conserved cysteine through the conserved F or W. A D gene is named only where the DNA matches it firmly. A clone size is listed for some rows: how often the clone was seen (once, few, many), or a class if it is expanded.

j_call v_call d_call clone_size cdr3_nt cdr3_aa
TRBJ1-6 TRBV28 TRBD1 few TGTGCCAGCAGTTTACAGACAGGGGGCGGTCAATCCCTCCACTTT CASSLQTGGGQSLHF
TRBJ1-5 TRBV21-1 NA NA TGTGCCAGCAGCATACTACAGGGGAACAATCAGCCCCAGCATTTT CASSILQGNNQPQHF
TRBJ2-1 TRBV5-1 TRBD2 many TGCGCCAGCAGTCCTAGCGGGATGATCAATGAGCAGTTCTTC CASSPSGMINEQFF
TRBJ2-7 TRBV5-1 NA NA TGCGCCAGCAGCTTGAGGGGAAACGGTGAGCAGTACTTC CASSLRGNGEQYF
TRBJ2-2 TRBV5-1 TRBD2 NA TGCGCCAGCAGCTTGAAACTAGCGGGCACCGGGGAGCTGTTTTTT CASSLKLAGTGELFF
TRBJ2-1 TRBV19 NA few TGTGCCAGTAGTATATCGGGTTACAATGAGCAGTTCTTC CASSISGYNEQFF
TRBJ2-7 TRBV10-3 TRBD1 NA TGTGCCATCAGTGGGCAGGGGGCGTACTACGAGCAGTACTTC CAISGQGAYYEQYF
TRBJ2-7 TRBV29-1 TRBD2 many TGCAGCGCTGGGACTAGCGGGAGGTACGAGCAGTACTTC CSAGTSGRYEQYF
TRBJ2-2 TRBV29-1 NA NA TGCAGCGCCAAGCAGGGGTTGAACACCGGGGAGCTGTTTTTT CSAKQGLNTGELFF
TRBJ2-3 TRBV7-6 TRBD2 few TGTGCCAGCAGCTTAGCGCTAGGGCTAGCGGGACAAGATACGCAGTATTTT CASSLALGLAGQDTQYF
TRBJ1-1 TRBV4-2 NA few TGTGCCAGCAGCCAAGAGGGCCACACTGAAGCTTTCTTT CASSQEGHTEAFF
TRBJ2-1 TRBV5-1 TRBD2 few TGCGCCAGCAGCTTGGCAACTAGCGGGATGAGTGAGCAGTTCTTC CASSLATSGMSEQFF
TRBJ2-1 TRBV19 TRBD2 once TGTGCCAGTAGTCGAGCGGGAGTGGGTTACAATGAGCAGTTGTTC CASSRAGVGYNEQLF
TRBJ2-3 TRBV5-1 NA few TGCGCCAGCAGCTTGGAGGGAGGTGTCGCAGATACGCAGTATTTT CASSLEGGVADTQYF
TRBJ2-5 TRBV20-1 TRBD2 few TGCAGTGCTGCAGCGGGAGTCGAGACCCAGTACTTC CSAAAGVETQYF
TRBJ2-1 TRBV20-1 TRBD2 few TGCAGTGCTAGAATACTAGCGGGATACAATGAGCAGTTCTTC CSARILAGYNEQFF
TRBJ1-1 TRBV10-2 NA once TGCGCCAGCAGTGAGTCGCGTCGGCTGATAGCTTTCTTT CASSESRRLIAFF
TRBJ2-5 TRBV20-1 NA few TGCAGTGCTAGAGAAGGGCAGGGAGGAGAGACCCAGTACTTC CSAREGQGGETQYF
TRBJ1-1 TRBV15 NA NA TGTGCCACCAGCAGGAGCGTTGGCAGGGTGGGGACTGAAGCTTTCTTT CATSRSVGRVGTEAFF
TRBJ2-1 TRBV3-1 TRBD2 few TGTGCCAGCGGACGAGGCGGGAGAGACAATGAGCGGTTCTTC CASGRGGRDNERFF
TRBJ2-7 TRBV9 NA few TGTGCCAGCAGCGTAGCTATGGCAGACTCCTACGAGCAGTACTTC CASSVAMADSYEQYF
TRBJ2-2 TRBV3-1 NA few TGTGCCAGCAGCCAAGAAGGGGCAGGGGGGTCCGGGGAGCTGTTTTTT CASSQEGAGGSGELFF
TRBJ2-3 TRBV11-2 NA few TGTGCCAGCAGCCCACAACGGGGTTGGACAGATACGCAGTATTTT CASSPQRGWTDTQYF
TRBJ1-4 TRBV11-3 NA few TGTGCCAGCAGCTTAGGGGACACCGGAAAACTGTTTTTT CASSLGDTGKLFF
TRBJ1-1 TRBV20-1 NA few TGCAGTGCTAGAGATCCCTCAGGGCGGGACACTGAAGCTTTCTTT CSARDPSGRDTEAFF
TRBJ2-7 TRBV25-1 NA few TGTGCCAGCAGTGATCAGGGCTACGAGCAGTACTTC CASSDQGYEQYF